A single sample is the source of the 21 T cell receptor beta chains below, sequenced in a study of blood T cell repertoires in COVID-19. Sequencing was performed with immunoSEQ multiplex PCR; in TCRdb, only in-frame clones are kept and a portion is missing. The table lists about 87,000 clones, around 84% of them singletons, with roughly 5% in the top ten. Sequenced: peripheral blood. These receptor sequences come from a man aged 35 to 55 with acute or convalescent COVID-19.

The chain joins TRBV2 to TRBJ1-5; D gene uncertain. Germline loops: CDR1 SNHLY, CDR2 FYNNEI. The CDR3 is 14 amino acids. V dropped 6 bases and J dropped 7 bases, with 16 bases sitting between them. CDR3 region: CASSVRHDIQPQHF. The DNA for the CDR3 is TGTGCCAGCAGCGTACGACACGATATCCAGCCCCAGCATTTT.

The chain couples TRBV12-5 to TRBJ1-1; D may be TRBD1 (6 bases). Trimming removed 4 bases from V and 3 bases from J, with 12 bases in between. The germline V gene encodes CDR1 LGHNT and CDR2 FRNRAP. The CDR3 extends over 14 amino acids. DNA for the CDR3: TGTGCTAGTGGTTGGACAGTCGTGCACACTGAAGCTTTCTTT. This codes for CASGWTVVHTEAFF.

The chain combines TRBV6-2 or TRBV6-3 with TRBJ2-3; 7 bases line up with TRBD2. V lost 4 bases and J lost 2; bases outside the gene matches: 9. CDR1 MNHEY and CDR2 SVGEGT come from the germline V gene. The CDR3 covers 16 residues. CDR3 in DNA: TGTGCCAGCAGTTTCTCTAGCGGCGCGAACACAGATACGCAGTATTTT. Its protein product is CASSFSSGANTDTQYF.

This clone was detected a few times. The chain joins TRBV6-2 or TRBV6-3 to TRBJ1-5, with 7 bases aligning to TRBD1. The CDR3 loop spans 15 amino acids. J was trimmed by 5 bases and V by 1 base; bases with no gene match: 5. Germline-derived CDR1 and CDR2 are MNHEY and SVGEGT. CDR3 nucleotides: TGTGCCAGCAGTTACTGGCAGGGGGTGGATCAGCCCCAGCATTTT. Translated: CASSYWQGVDQPQHF.

The chain recombines TRBV6-1 with TRBJ1-6; 7 nucleotides agree with TRBD1. The CDR3 is 14 residues long. The V and J ends lost 1 base and 9 bases, in that order; junction bases with no gene match: 3. Germline V CDR1 and CDR2: MNHNS, SASEGT. The CDR3 is CASSEGTGFSPLHF. CDR3 DNA sequence: TGTGCCAGCAGTGAAGGGACAGGATTTTCACCCCTCCACTTT.

This clone has more than one count but fewer than ten. The gene calls are TRBV27 and TRBJ1-1, with D maybe TRBD1 (6 bases). The V end was cut by 8 bases, the J end by 2 bases, with 12 bases between. The length of the CDR3 is 13 residues. CDR1 MNHEY and CDR2 SMNVEV come from the germline V gene (reference sequence). The CDR3, as DNA: TGTGCCAGCTTTAGAGGGGGAAACACTGAAGCTTTCTTT. Its protein is CASFRGGNTEAFF.

This chain connects TRBV19 to TRBJ2-5, with 7 nucleotides matching TRBD2. The CDR3 spans 16 residues. Looked up from germline, CDR1 is LNHDA and CDR2 is SQIVND (reference sequence). J gave up 5 bases and V 2 bases, and 11 bases lay outside the gene matches. The CDR3 DNA sequence: TGTGCCAGTAGTATAAAGGCGGGGGAGCTCGGGGAGACCCAGTACTTC. Its translation is CASSIKAGELGETQYF. Together with reference TRBV19 and TRBJ2-5, the CDR3 gives the full variable domain: DGGITQSPKYLFRKEGQNVTLSCEQNLNHDAMYWYRQDPGQGLRLIYYSQIVNDFQKGDIAEGYSVSREKKESFPLTVTSAQKNPTAFYLCASSIKAGELGETQYFGPGTRLLVL.

The rearrangement uses TRBV5-4 and TRBJ2-6; D is perhaps TRBD1 (5 bases). Deletions cut 4 bases from V and 0 bases from J, with 14 bases between. The CDR3 spans 17 residues. CDR1 and CDR2 (germline): SGHNT, YYREEE (reference sequence). CDR3: CASSTGDRNSGANVLTF. The CDR3 nucleotides are TGTGCCAGCAGCACCGGCGACAGAAACTCTGGGGCCAACGTCCTGACTTTC.

The V gene is TRBV6-5, the J gene TRBJ1-2; 9 nucleotides align to TRBD1. This CDR3 has 15 amino acids. The germline V gene encodes CDR1 MNHEY and CDR2 SVGAGI. V lost 7 bases to trimming and J lost 7 bases; unmatched junction nucleotides: 13. DNA for the CDR3: TGTGCCAGCACAAGTTCGGGACAGGGCTACTTTGGCTACACCTTC. This codes for CASTSSGQGYFGYTF.

J is TRBJ1-1 and V is TRBV14, with D possibly TRBD1 on 5 matching bases. The CDR3 length is 19 residues. Germline V gene sequence: CDR1 SGHDN, CDR2 FVKESK. Trimming cost V 0 bases and J 0 bases, with 20 bases left between them. DNA of the CDR3: TGTGCCAGCAGCCAAGATCGGGGGGATTGGGATCAAATGAACACTGAAGCTTTCTTT. This sequence encodes CASSQDRGDWDQMNTEAFF.

This sequence joins TRBV2 and TRBJ2-1; 13 nucleotides line up with TRBD2. Germline V gene data show CDR1 as SNHLY and CDR2 as FYNNEI. The CDR3 covers 15 residues. The ends lost 3 bases at V and 8 bases at J; junction bases unmatched: 4. This CDR3 reads CASSDRTSGGDEQFF. The CDR3 DNA is TGTGCCAGCAGTGATCGGACTAGCGGGGGTGATGAGCAGTTCTTC.

This rearrangement joins TRBV6-2 or TRBV6-3 to TRBJ1-4; 7 bases fit TRBD1. Losses at the gene ends were 6 bases for V and 7 bases for J; bases not matched to a gene: 2. The CDR3 length is 12 residues. CDR1 and CDR2 (germline): MNHEY, SVGEGT. CDR3 amino acids: CASSRDSEKLFF. The DNA for the CDR3 is TGTGCCAGCAGCCGGGACAGTGAAAAACTGTTTTTT.

The V call is TRBV7-9, the J call TRBJ1-1, with 7 bases aligning to TRBD1. Germline V gives CDR1 SEHNR, CDR2 FQNEAQ (reference sequence). With 6 bases clipped from V and 1 base from J, the junction kept 11 bases outside the gene matches. CDR3 size: 16 residues. CDR3 region: CASRSPDGTENTEAFF. The DNA for the CDR3 is TGTGCCAGCAGGAGCCCAGACGGGACAGAGAACACTGAAGCTTTCTTT.

This clone was observed once. J is TRBJ1-6 and V is TRBV6-2 or TRBV6-3; 9 nucleotides match TRBD1. In germline, CDR1 is MNHEY, CDR2 SVGEGT. The V and J ends lost 6 bases and 9 bases, in that order; junction bases with no gene match: 15. The CDR3 has 17 residues. The CDR3 is CASSPTQGQGFSSPLHF. Written as DNA, the CDR3 is TGTGCCAGCAGCCCGACACAGGGACAGGGTTTCTCTTCACCCCTCCACTTT.

This clone appeared a few times. The chain uses TRBV5-1 and TRBJ2-5; 8 nucleotides align to TRBD1. V was clipped by 4 bases and J by 1 base; unmatched bases: 9. This CDR3 spans 16 amino acids. Germline assignment: CDR1 SGHRS and CDR2 YFSETQ. The DNA for the CDR3 is TGCGCCAGCAGCGGACAGGGAACGTATACCCAAGAGACCCAGTACTTC. Amino acids: CASSGQGTYTQETQYF. The entire variable domain, with the rest obtained from reference TRBV5-1 and TRBJ2-5, is as follows: KAGVTQTPRYLIKTRGQQVTLSCSPISGHRSVSWYQQTPGQGLQFLFEYFSETQRNKGNFPGRFSGRQFSNSRSEMNVSTLELGDSALYLCASSGQGTYTQETQYFGPGTRLLVL.

V and J are TRBV7-8 and TRBJ1-1, with 8 bases identical to TRBD1. Per the germline V gene, CDR1 is SGHVS and CDR2 is FQNEAQ. This CDR3 comprises 14 residues. With 5 bases clipped from V and 10 bases from J, the junction kept 12 bases outside the gene matches. The CDR3 loop reads CASSPTVQGVIAFF. In nucleotides, the CDR3 is TGTGCCAGCAGCCCTACGGTACAGGGGGTGATAGCTTTCTTT.

This chain joins TRBV11-2 and TRBJ2-7; the match to TRBD1 covers 7 bases. Trimming cost V 7 bases and J 4 bases; bases outside gene matches: 19. Germline V gene data show CDR1 as SGHAT and CDR2 as FQNNGV. The CDR3 is 17 residues long. CDR3 coding DNA: TGTGCCAGCACATTAAAACTCGACCCGGGACAGTTATACGAGCAGTACTTC. It encodes CASTLKLDPGQLYEQYF.

The genes are TRBV6-2 or TRBV6-3 and TRBJ1-1; D remains unclear. CDR3 length: 13 residues. The germline V and J ends were trimmed by 2 bases and 5 bases, with 9 bases remaining between them. Germline values: CDR1 MNHEY, CDR2 SVGEGT. This CDR3 is CASSYLPETEAFF. The CDR3 DNA sequence: TGTGCCAGCAGTTACCTCCCTGAGACTGAAGCTTTCTTT.

The genes are TRBV6-2 or TRBV6-3 and TRBJ2-7; D is perhaps TRBD2 (6 bases). This CDR3 region has 13 residues. CDR1 MNHEY and CDR2 SVGEGT come from the germline V gene. Trimming removed 0 bases from V and 6 bases from J, with 9 bases in between. As DNA, the CDR3 is TGTGCCAGCAGTTACTCGTGGGGGGTCGAGCAGTACTTC. Protein: CASSYSWGVEQYF.

The genes are TRBV11-3 and TRBJ2-7, with 7 bases fitting TRBD1. The CDR3 runs 13 residues. Trimming cost V 2 bases and J 3 bases; bases outside gene matches: 1. Germline CDR1 SGHNT, CDR2 YENEEA. In DNA form, the CDR3 reads TGTGCCAGCAGCTTAAGACAGGGCTACGAGCAGTACTTC. Translating gives CASSLRQGYEQYF.

The chain is built from TRBV9 and TRBJ1-4, with a possible D match to TRBD1 (5 bases). CDR3 length equals 15 residues. The V gene's germline CDR1 is SGDLS and CDR2 YYNGEE. V was trimmed by 0 bases and J by 8 bases, leaving 14 bases between them. The CDR3 reads CASSVEAFGGEKLFF. CDR3 coding DNA: TGTGCCAGCAGCGTAGAGGCCTTCGGGGGAGAAAAACTGTTTTTT.